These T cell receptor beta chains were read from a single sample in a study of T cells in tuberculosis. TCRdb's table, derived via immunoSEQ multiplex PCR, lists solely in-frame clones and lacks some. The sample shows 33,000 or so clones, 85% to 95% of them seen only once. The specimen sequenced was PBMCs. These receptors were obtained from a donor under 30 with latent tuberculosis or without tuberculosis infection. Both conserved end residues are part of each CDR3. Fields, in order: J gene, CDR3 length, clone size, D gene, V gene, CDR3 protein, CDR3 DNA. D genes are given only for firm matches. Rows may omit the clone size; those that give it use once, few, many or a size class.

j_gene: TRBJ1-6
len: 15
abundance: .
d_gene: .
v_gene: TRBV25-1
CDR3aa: CASNPDSSYNSPLHF
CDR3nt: TGTGCCAGCAATCCCGACAGTAGCTATAATTCACCCCTCCACTTT

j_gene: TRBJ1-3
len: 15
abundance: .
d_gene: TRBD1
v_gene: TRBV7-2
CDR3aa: CASSQDRGGRNTIYF
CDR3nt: TGTGCCAGCAGCCAAGACAGGGGTGGAAGAAACACCATATATTTT

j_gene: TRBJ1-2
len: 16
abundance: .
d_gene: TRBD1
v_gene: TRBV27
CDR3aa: CASSFGTGGWTYGYTF
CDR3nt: TGTGCCAGCAGTTTCGGGACAGGGGGATGGACTTATGGCTACACCTTC

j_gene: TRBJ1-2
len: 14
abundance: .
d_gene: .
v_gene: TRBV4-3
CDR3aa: CASSIRTVGYGYTF
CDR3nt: TGCGCCAGCAGCATCCGGACAGTGGGATATGGCTACACCTTC

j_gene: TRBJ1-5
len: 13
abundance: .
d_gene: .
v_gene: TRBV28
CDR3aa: CASSPPSNQPQHF
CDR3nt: TGTGCCAGCAGTCCCCCGTCCAATCAGCCCCAGCATTTT

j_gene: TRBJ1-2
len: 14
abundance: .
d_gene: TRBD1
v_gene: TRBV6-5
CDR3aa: CASSYLGQGNGYTF
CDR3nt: TGTGCCAGCAGTTACTTGGGACAGGGTAACGGCTACACCTTC

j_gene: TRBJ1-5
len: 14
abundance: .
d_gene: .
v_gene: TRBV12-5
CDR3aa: CASGLEISNQPQHF
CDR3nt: TGTGCTAGTGGTCTCGAGATCAGCAATCAGCCCCAGCATTTT

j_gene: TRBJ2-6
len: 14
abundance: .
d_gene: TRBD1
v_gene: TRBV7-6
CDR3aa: CASTDRVRANVLTF
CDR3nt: TGTGCCAGCACCGACAGGGTACGGGCCAACGTCCTGACTTTC

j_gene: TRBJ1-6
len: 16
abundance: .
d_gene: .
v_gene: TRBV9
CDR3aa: CASSVGPGVLNSPLHF
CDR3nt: TGTGCCAGCAGCGTAGGCCCAGGGGTTCTTAATTCACCCCTCCACTTT

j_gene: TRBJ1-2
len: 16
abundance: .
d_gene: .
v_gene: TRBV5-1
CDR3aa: CASSLRTPVNNYGYTF
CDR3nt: TGCGCCAGCAGCCTCCGAACCCCAGTCAATAACTATGGCTACACCTTC

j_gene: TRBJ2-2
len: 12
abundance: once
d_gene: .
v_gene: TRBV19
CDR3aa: CASSIRGGELFF
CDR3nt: TGTGCCAGTAGTATCCGCGGCGGGGAGCTGTTTTTT

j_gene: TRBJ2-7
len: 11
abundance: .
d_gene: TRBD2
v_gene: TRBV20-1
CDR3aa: CSAGGTYEQYF
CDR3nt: TGCAGTGCGGGGGGGACCTACGAGCAGTACTTC

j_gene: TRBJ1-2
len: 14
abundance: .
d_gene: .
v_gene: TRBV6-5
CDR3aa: CATLYWRDSYGYTF
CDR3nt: TGTGCCACCCTATACTGGCGGGACTCCTATGGCTACACCTTC

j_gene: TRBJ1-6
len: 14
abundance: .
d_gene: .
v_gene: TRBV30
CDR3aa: CAWSVRQGGSPLHF
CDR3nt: TGTGCCTGGAGTGTACGGCAGGGAGGCTCACCCCTCCACTTT

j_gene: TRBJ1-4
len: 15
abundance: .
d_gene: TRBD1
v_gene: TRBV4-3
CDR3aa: CASSQDSGGNEKLFF
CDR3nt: TGCGCCAGCAGCCAAGACTCAGGGGGGAATGAAAAACTGTTTTTT

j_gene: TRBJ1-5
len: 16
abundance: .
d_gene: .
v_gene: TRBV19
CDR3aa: CASSAGPRGSNQPQHF
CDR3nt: TGTGCCAGTAGTGCGGGACCGCGGGGAAGCAATCAGCCCCAGCATTTT

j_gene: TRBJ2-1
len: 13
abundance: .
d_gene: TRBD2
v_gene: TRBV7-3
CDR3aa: CASSQPGGNEQFF
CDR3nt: TGTGCCAGCAGCCAGCCGGGGGGCAATGAGCAGTTCTTC

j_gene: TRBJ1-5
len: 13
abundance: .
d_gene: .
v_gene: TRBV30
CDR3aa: CAWSVRGDQPQHF
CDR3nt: TGTGCCTGGAGTGTACGAGGTGATCAGCCCCAGCATTTT

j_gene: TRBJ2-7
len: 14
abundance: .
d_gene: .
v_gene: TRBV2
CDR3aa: CASSGRQDPYEQYF
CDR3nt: TGTGCCAGCAGTGGGAGACAGGATCCCTACGAGCAGTACTTC

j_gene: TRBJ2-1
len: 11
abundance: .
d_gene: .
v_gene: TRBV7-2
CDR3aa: CASSFSGEQFF
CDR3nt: TGTGCCAGCAGCTTTTCCGGTGAGCAGTTCTTC

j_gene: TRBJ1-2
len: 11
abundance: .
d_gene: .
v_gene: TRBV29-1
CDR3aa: CSVDSTNGYTF
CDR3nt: TGCAGCGTAGACAGTACGAATGGCTACACCTTC

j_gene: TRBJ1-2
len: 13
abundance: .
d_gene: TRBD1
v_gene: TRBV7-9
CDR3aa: CASSSNRGYGYTF
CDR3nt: TGTGCCAGCAGCTCTAACAGGGGATACGGCTACACCTTC

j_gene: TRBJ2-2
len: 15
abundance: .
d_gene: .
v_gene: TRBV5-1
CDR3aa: CASSLSGATIGELFF
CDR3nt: TGCGCCAGCAGCTTGAGTGGGGCGACGATCGGGGAGCTGTTTTTT

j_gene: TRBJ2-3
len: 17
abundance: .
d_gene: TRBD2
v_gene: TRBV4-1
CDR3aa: CASSQGRSGGITDTQYF
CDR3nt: TGCGCCAGCAGCCAAGGTAGAAGCGGGGGAATCACAGATACGCAGTATTTT

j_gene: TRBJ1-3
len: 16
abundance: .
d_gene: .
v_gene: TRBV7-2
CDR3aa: CASSSASGGWIDTIYF
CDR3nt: TGTGCCAGCAGCTCAGCGAGCGGGGGGTGGATAGACACCATATATTTT

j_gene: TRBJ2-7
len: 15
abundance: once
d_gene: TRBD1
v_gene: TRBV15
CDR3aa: CATSRGGQGFTEQYF
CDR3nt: TGTGCCACCAGCAGAGGGGGACAGGGGTTTACCGAGCAGTACTTC

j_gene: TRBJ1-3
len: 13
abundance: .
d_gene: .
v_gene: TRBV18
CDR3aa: CASYAGAGNTIYF
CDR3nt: TGTGCCAGCTATGCGGGAGCTGGAAACACCATATATTTT

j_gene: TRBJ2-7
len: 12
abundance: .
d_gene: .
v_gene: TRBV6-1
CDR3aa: CASIGDKYEQYF
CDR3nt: TGTGCCAGCATCGGGGATAAGTACGAGCAGTACTTC

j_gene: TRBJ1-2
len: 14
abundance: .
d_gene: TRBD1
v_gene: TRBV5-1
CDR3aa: CASSPTGVNSGYTF
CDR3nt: TGCGCCAGCAGCCCTACAGGGGTTAATTCCGGCTACACCTTC